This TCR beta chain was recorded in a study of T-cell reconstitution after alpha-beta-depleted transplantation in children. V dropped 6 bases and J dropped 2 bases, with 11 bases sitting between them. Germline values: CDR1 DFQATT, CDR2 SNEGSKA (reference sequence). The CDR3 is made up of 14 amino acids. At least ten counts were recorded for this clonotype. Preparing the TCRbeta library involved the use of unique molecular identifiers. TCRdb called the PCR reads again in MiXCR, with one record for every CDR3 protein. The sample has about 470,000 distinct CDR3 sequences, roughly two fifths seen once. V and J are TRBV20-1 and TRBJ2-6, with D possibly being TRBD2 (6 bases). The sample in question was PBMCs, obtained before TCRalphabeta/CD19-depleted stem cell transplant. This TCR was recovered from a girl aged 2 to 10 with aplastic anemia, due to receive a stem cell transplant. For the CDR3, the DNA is TGCAGTGCCCGCCGCGGGACTGGGGCCAACGTCCTGACTTTC. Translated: CSARRGTGANVLTF.